This T cell receptor beta chain originates from a study of regulatory T cells in long-lasting Graves disease (dated by TCRdb to the early 2020s). Study-wide context: Antithyroid drugs had been taken for less than 3 months by newly diagnosed Graves' disease patients. This study used TCR sequencing and RNA sequencing of peripheral blood to compare persistent Graves' disease patients against newly diagnosed Graves' disease patients. The study took place in China and was registered as a clinical trial. A total of 35 or so samples were covered by TCR sequencing, comprising some 13 persistent and roughly 20 newly diagnosed Graves' disease patients. The research as a whole found: The authors noted that the small sample size was a limitation that may lower accuracy. Sequencing and analysis were restricted to the TCR beta chain. Peripheral blood alone was examined, since thyroid tissue, which constituted the primary lesion, could not be accessed. More public clonotypes were shared among persistent patients (2,741) than among newly diagnosed patients (roughly 960). TRBV28, TRBJ1-2 and TRBJ2-5 were preferentially used in persistent disease, while TRBV20-1 and TRBJ2-1 were favored in newly diagnosed disease. Persistent Graves' disease patients showed lower TCR Shannon entropy and fewer highly expanded clones than newly diagnosed patients, suggesting clonal expansion.

This clonotype has a single count. Its antigen remains unidentified. A far larger clone is only one base removed, so a read error is likely. Because the CDR3 is missing its conserved closing phenylalanine or tryptophan, this is likely a read error. A total of 13 residues make up the CDR3, ends included. The entry retains the CDR3 DNA only, 39 bases that are in frame from base 1. Trimming removed 6 bases from V and 1 base from J, leaving 10 bases between the germline ends. CDR1 and CDR2 are read off the germline V gene as MNHEY and SVGEGT. Libraries were built with multiplex PCR. TCRdb names Illumina HiSeq 4000 as the instrument used. CDR3 regions were amplified by Arm-PCR with iRepertoire HTBI primers to construct TCR beta libraries. PCR products were gel purified before sequencing. As for how the authors treated the data: Across samples, 60 to 80 TRBV and 15 or so TRBJ segments were identified and used for gene usage analysis of CDR3 amino acid clonotypes. COPE and FqMerger were used to merge the filtered high-quality paired reads into contigs. BLAST was used to align contigs to the IMGT TRBV, TRBD and TRBJ reference genes, and CDR3 was defined following IMGT. Highly expanded clones were defined as clonotypes with a frequency above 0.1%. Shannon entropy was used to measure repertoire diversity, and the Gini coefficient was used to measure V-J evenness. A clonotype was considered public if more than one individual shared it. TCRdb trimmed public reads at Q25 via fastp, called clones via MiXCR and kept in-frame beta chains. Rows with one shared CDR3 protein collapse into an entry with the most common genes and DNA. The V and J calls here are based on TCRdb, not the publication. In this sample the table shows approximately 470,000 distinct CDR3 sequences, 15% to 20% of which occur a single time. The ten largest account for 12% of the sample.

The intended sense of this specimen's time point label: newly diagnosed GD, antithyroid drugs for less than 3 months. For both TCR sequencing and RNA sequencing, RNA was extracted from PBMCs in TRIzol. The diagnosis of Graves' disease was made according to American Thyroid Association guidelines. Patients were recruited from an endocrinology department in Xi'an, China. From each patient, about 9.7 milliliters of peripheral blood was collected into an EDTA anticoagulant tube. Ficoll Paque Plus density gradient separation was used to isolate PBMCs, and no further T cell sorting was done. RNA quality was checked with an Agilent 2100 Bioanalyzer and agarose gel, and concentration with a NanoDrop 2000. The same data also went into a second study, on T cells in Graves' hyperthyroidism and ophthalmopathy. The second study reports: Stable Graves' hyperthyroidism was defined as no progression to ophthalmopathy during 18 months of follow-up. Hyperthyroidism patients were newly diagnosed, had a disease duration of under 2 months, and were aged 18 to 65 years. Exclusion was applied to patients with uncontrolled infections, other autoimmune diseases, pregnancy or lactation. Diagnoses were based on clinical symptoms, serum thyroxine and TRAb, thyroid ultrasound and orbital computed tomography. The first round of RT-PCR for the TCR CDR3 was performed with the HTBI primer set and the Qiagen OneStep RT-PCR kit. Most expanded thyroid clonotypes (frequency above 0.001) were also found in blood, which suggests that blood repertoires may mirror thyroid immune responses. Ophthalmopathy was separated from stable hyperthyroidism by a 13 V-J signature model, with 85% to 90% sensitivity and just over 81% specificity obtained in cross-validation and 80%/75% obtained in testing. During validation, the model predicted progression to ophthalmopathy a median of roughly six months ahead of onset, with roughly 65% sensitivity and 72% to 80% specificity. A discovery cohort of about 100 patients, about 43 with Graves' ophthalmopathy and approximately 60 with stable Graves' hyperthyroidism, was used to find distinguishing TCR V-J signatures. Whether ophthalmopathy could be predicted prospectively was tested in an independent validation cohort made up of approximately 19 hyperthyroidism patients plus 17 patients who later progressed to ophthalmopathy. For training and testing, the 95 to 100 patients in the discovery cohort were randomly divided in a 7:3 ratio. Thyroid tissue and blood T-cell repertoires from about 6 Graves' hyperthyroidism patients were also compared in the study. Following sampling, methimazole starting at 30 mg daily was given to hyperthyroidism patients, and high-dose intravenous methylprednisolone was given to ophthalmopathy patients. A second multiplex PCR round built the libraries, followed by size selection and purification. Sequencing of the libraries was done on an Illumina HiSeq2000 using paired-end 100 bp reads. Raw data were processed with SOAPnuke, discarding reads with adapters, uncalled bases, mean Phred below 15, or no exact constant-primer or identifier match. High-quality paired reads were merged using COPE v1.2.5, and each unique nucleotide sequence was defined as a clonotype. MiTCR v1.1 was used to align the clonotypes against IMGT TRBV, TRBD and TRBJ reference segments. Only V-J combinations with frequency above 0.0001, covering roughly 99% of repertoires, were analysed. A TCS score was defined as the ratio of F50 (clonal expansion) to E x V (chaos), with BLOSUM62-based TCRdist applied between CDR3 peptides within each V-J. Welch's t-statistics and random forest reduced several hundred V-J features to some 14, which were used in a naive Bayes classifier (R e1071). Sample size was not statistically predetermined, and blinding of investigators to group allocation was not performed. According to the paper, TCR Vbeta CDR3 sequencing was carried out on more than 120 peripheral blood samples, which came from under 50 ophthalmopathy, 70 to 80 hyperthyroidism and approximately 17 progressor patients.

Sequenced here: peripheral blood mononuclear cells (PBMCs), sampled at new diagnosis, from a patient treated with antithyroid drugs. This clonotype originated in a man aged 35-49 years with Graves disease. Donor details come from another sample of the same person, matched by shared clones. This sequence uses TRBV6-2 or TRBV6-3 and TRBJ2-7, with a tentative D gene TRBD1 over 5 matching bases. The CDR3 protein: CASSQGPSYEQYL. In nucleotides, the sequence is TGTGCCAGCAGCCAGGGCCCTTCCTACGAGCAGTACCTC.